The clone carrying this T cell receptor beta chain was picked up a small number of times. Its antigen is unknown. The data stem from a study of cytomegalovirus exposure and HLA in healthy donors. Whole-study results and caveats: Researchers reported in a later analysis that a missense DCLRE1C variant was tied to TCR beta V- and J-gene trimming.

Primers for the PCR totalled 60 Vbeta and 13 Jbeta. Repertoires were generated with immunoSEQ multiplex PCR, while TCRdb's copy carries only in-frame clones and drops some. The table shows roughly 100,000 clones, with around 15% occurring only once. The specimen was PBMCs. The clonotype comes from a female donor in good health and CMV-seronegative.

CDR3 region: CASSQDGGLAFGEQYF. The CDR3 DNA sequence: TGTGCCAGCAGCCAAGATGGCGGACTAGCCTTCGGGGAGCAGTACTTC. This chain joins TRBV4-2 and TRBJ2-7; 8 bases are shared with TRBD2. Germline lookup yields CDR1 LGHNA and CDR2 YNFKEQ. The junction had 11 bases not matched to a gene; V was cut back by 0 bases and J by 7 bases. The CDR3 has 16 residues.